This section outlines one TCR beta chain sequence together with its context. The source of the sample is a study of blood T cell repertoires in COVID-19. There are 11 residues in the CDR3. In germline, CDR1 is MNHEY, CDR2 SVGEGT. Trimming shortened V by 2 bases and J by 9 bases, and 8 bases separated the two germline ends. Method: immunoSEQ multiplex PCR; TCRdb's copy keeps in-frame clones and lacks some. Here the sample spans around 500,000 clones, around 87% being singletons. Specimen: PBMCs or T cells enriched from blood (not recorded which). The sequence was collected from a woman between 40 and 55 years old who had recovered from COVID-19. This rearrangement joins TRBV6-2 or TRBV6-3 to TRBJ2-7; D gene ambiguous. Here the CDR3 reads CASSYHSGQYF. CDR3 in DNA: TGTGCCAGCAGTTACCACTCCGGGCAGTACTTC.